This T cell receptor beta chain was documented in a study of CD4 and CD8 cells across lung adenocarcinoma regions. There are 14 residues in the CDR3. Trimming took off 4 bases at V and 7 bases at J, with 11 bases between the two ends. CDR1 is WNHNN, CDR2 SYGVQD, per germline (reference sequence). Donors had localized lung adenocarcinoma, a non-small cell lung cancer. TCRdb reprocessed the PCR reads via MiXCR and lists one record per CDR3 protein. The table lists tens of thousands of distinct CDR3 sequences, roughly half of them singletons. Material: CD8+ T cells from the center of a lung tumor. The receptor was isolated from a female donor with lung adenocarcinoma. The CD4 and CD8 labels of this study may be unreliable. The rearrangement joins TRBV10-1 to TRBJ1-6; D possibly corresponds to TRBD1 (5 bases). CDR3 sequence reads: CASSAGTLNSPLHF. The CDR3 coding sequence is TGCGCCAGCAGTGCCGGGACTCTAAATTCACCCCTCCACTTT.